These 8 T cell receptor beta chains were all obtained from the same sample, sequenced in a study of radiotherapy plus CTLA-4 blockade in lung cancer. This table comes from immunoSEQ multiplex PCR, and its TCRdb copy is limited to in-frame clones, with some not included. The sample has 12,000 to 15,000 clones, around three quarters seen once. The sequenced sample was peripheral blood, obtained from a patient treated with radiotherapy plus ipilimumab. These receptors originate from a human donor with non-small cell lung cancer whose response to radiotherapy plus ipilimumab could not be evaluated.

This chain joins TRBV28 and TRBJ2-5; D perhaps matches TRBD2 (5 bases). Trimming pared 5 bases from V and 2 bases from J, leaving 9 bases between. The CDR3 has 13 residues. Germline V gene data show CDR1 as MDHEN and CDR2 as SYDVKM. The CDR3 protein is CASSRGTQETQYF. Written as DNA, the CDR3 is TGTGCCAGCAGTCGGGGTACACAAGAGACCCAGTACTTC.

V gene TRBV4-1 combines with J gene TRBJ1-2, with D possibly being TRBD1 (5 bases). The CDR3 loop spans 15 amino acids. Germline V gene lookup returns CDR1 MGHRA and CDR2 YSYEKL. With 0 bases removed from V and 6 bases from J, the gap between germline ends came to 14 bases. CDR3 in amino acids: CASSQDFGGGNGYTF. DNA of the CDR3: TGCGCCAGCAGCCAAGATTTTGGGGGAGGGAATGGCTACACCTTC.

The CDR3 region is CASSVDSGGTDTQYF. Written as DNA, the CDR3 is TGTGCCAGCAGCGTGGACTCCGGGGGCACAGATACGCAGTATTTT. The chain employs TRBV9 and TRBJ2-3; the D gene is possibly TRBD2 (5 bases). Trimming took 2 bases from V and 1 from J, leaving 11 bases between them. Germline CDR1 SGDLS, CDR2 YYNGEE. The CDR3 covers 15 residues.

This sequence joins TRBV25-1 and TRBJ1-6, with D tentatively TRBD1 (6 bases). Germline loops: CDR1 MGHDK, CDR2 SYGVNS. This CDR3 comprises 16 residues. V lost 1 base and J lost 5, with 12 bases in between. The chain's CDR3 is CASSEWGGGHNSPLHF. In nucleotides, the CDR3 is TGTGCCAGCAGTGAATGGGGGGGCGGACATAATTCACCCCTCCACTTT.

This clone turned up a few times. V and J are TRBV9 and TRBJ1-5, with D unclear. V lost 5 bases to trimming and J lost 1 base, with 13 bases between them. In germline, CDR1 is SGDLS, CDR2 YYNGEE. CDR3 size: 15 residues. CDR3 bases: TGTGCCAGCAGTGCTGACATACGAAGCAATCAGCCCCAGCATTTT. Translation: CASSADIRSNQPQHF.

This rearrangement joins TRBV30 to TRBJ1-5; 7 bases line up with TRBD1. The length of the CDR3 is 16 residues. V shed 3 bases and J 11 bases; nucleotides not matched to a gene: 19. CDR1 GTSNPN and CDR2 SVGIG come from the germline V gene (reference sequence). CDR3 in DNA: TGTGCCTGGAGGACAGGGCGGACTTCGAGAAAATCAGCCCAGCATTTT. Amino acid sequence: CAWRTGRTSRKSAQHF.

J is TRBJ2-2 and V is TRBV30, with 10 bases matching TRBD1. Germline loops: CDR1 GTSNPN, CDR2 SVGIG (reference sequence). The CDR3 loop spans 15 amino acids. The V segment lost 3 bases and the J segment 3 bases; nucleotides outside the gene matches: 4. CDR3 loop: CAWRTGGSDTGELFF. The CDR3, as DNA: TGTGCCTGGAGGACAGGGGGCTCGGACACCGGGGAGCTGTTTTTT.

This clone appeared a few times. The chain uses TRBV4-1 and TRBJ1-2; 7 bases line up with TRBD1. The CDR3 contains 15 residues. Germline CDR1 MGHRA, CDR2 YSYEKL. Trimming removed 3 bases from V and 3 bases from J; junction bases left unmatched: 7. CDR3 residues: CASSHGTALDYGYTF. DNA of the CDR3: TGCGCCAGCAGCCACGGGACAGCACTAGACTATGGCTACACCTTC.